Presented here are 32 T cell receptor beta chains from one specimen sequenced in a study of T-cell reconstitution after alpha-beta-depleted transplantation in children. The TCRbeta library was prepared with unique molecular identifiers. TCRdb independently ran MiXCR on the PCR reads; one entry per CDR3 protein. The table has about 360,000 distinct CDR3 sequences, about an eighth seen once. Sequencing used PBMCs, obtained from the stem cell graft. All receptors derive from a human donor who donated a stem cell graft to a child with Fanconi anemia.

The rearrangement uses TRBV5-6 and TRBJ2-2; 7 positions match TRBD1. CDR1 SGHDT and CDR2 YYEEEE come from the germline V gene. The J segment lost 7 bases and the V segment lost 2 bases, leaving 5 bases of the junction unmatched. This CDR3 contains 14 residues. CDR3 coding DNA: TGTGCCAGCAGCTTAACAGGGGCAGGCGGGGAGCTGTTTTTT. Translated: CASSLTGAGGELFF.

The chain is built from TRBV12-3 or TRBV12-4 and TRBJ2-7; TRBD2 matches 10 bases. The trim removed 6 bases at V and 3 bases at J, leaving 2 bases unmatched. The CDR3 spans 13 residues. The CDR3 protein is CASSPSGGYEQYV. The CDR3 DNA sequence: TGTGCCAGCAGCCCTAGCGGGGGCTACGAGCAGTACGTC.

The chain links TRBV3-1 to TRBJ2-7; D is unresolved. The V and J ends lost 4 bases and 2 bases respectively, with 12 bases between them. CDR1 and CDR2 from the germline V gene are LGHDT and YNNKEL (reference sequence). This CDR3 is built from 14 residues. Written as DNA, the CDR3 is TGTGCCAGCAGCCCCTTTAACGGAGCCTACGAGCAGTACGTC. This codes for CASSPFNGAYEQYV.

This clonotype was observed a handful of times. J is TRBJ2-5 and V is TRBV9, with TRBD1 matching 7 bases. The CDR3 runs to 14 residues. Germline V CDR1 and CDR2: SGDLS, YYNGEE. The V gene end was trimmed by 3 bases and the J gene end by 4 bases; junction bases not matched to a gene: 6. The CDR3 DNA sequence: TGTGCCAGCAGCGCTAAACAGGGGAGAGAGACCCAGTACTTC. Translating it yields CASSAKQGRETQYF.

In its sample, this clonotype was seen a few times. The CDR3 ends on some other residue instead of the conserved phenylalanine or tryptophan, so this is likely a read error. V and J are TRBV4-2 and TRBJ1-2, with 7 bases aligning to TRBD1. The CDR3 totals 17 residues. J lost 4 bases, V lost 5 bases, and 16 bases had no gene match. Germline assignment: CDR1 LGHNA and CDR2 YNFKEQ. CDR3: CASSGQEGQLDAYGYTC. In nucleotides, the CDR3 is TGTGCCAGCAGCGGCCAAGAGGGACAGCTCGATGCCTATGGCTACACCTGC.

The CDR3 region is CASSDVDRGYADTQYF. The DNA for the CDR3 is TGTGCCAGCAGCGACGTGGACAGGGGGTACGCAGATACGCAGTATTTT. The chain recombines TRBV7-8 with TRBJ2-3, with 10 bases that match TRBD1. CDR3 size: 16 residues. Germline CDR1 SGHVS, CDR2 FQNEAQ. Unmatched junction bases numbered 9, after V lost 5 bases and J lost 4 bases.

The chain links TRBV28 to TRBJ2-7, with D uncertain. There are 13 residues in the CDR3. CDR1 is MDHEN, CDR2 SYDVKM, per germline. Trimming pared 5 bases from V and 6 bases from J, leaving 14 bases between. CDR3: CASSKRRDGEQYV. DNA for the CDR3: TGTGCCAGCAGTAAGAGAAGGGATGGCGAGCAGTACGTC.

Ten or more counts support this clonotype. The genes are TRBV18 and TRBJ1-2; possible D gene TRBD1, 6 bases. Germline lookup yields CDR1 KGHSH and CDR2 LQKENI. The CDR3 is 14 amino acids. V was cut by 4 bases and J by 8 bases, with 17 bases left in between. The CDR3 bases are TGTGCCAGCTCACTTGGACAGCCGGAGGGCGGCTACACCTTC. Amino acid sequence: CASSLGQPEGGYTF.

This clonotype was observed a handful of times. The V call is TRBV5-1, the J call TRBJ1-1; the D gene is possibly TRBD1 (6 bases). The germline V gene encodes CDR1 SGHRS and CDR2 YFSETQ. V lost 0 bases and J lost 1, with 10 bases in between. The CDR3 has 15 residues. CDR3 in amino acids: CASSLDGGQNTEAFF. DNA of the CDR3: TGCGCCAGCAGCTTGGACGGGGGGCAGAACACTGAAGCTTTCTTT.

V usage is TRBV12-3 or TRBV12-4 and J usage is TRBJ1-1; TRBD1 is a possible D gene (5 bases). CDR3 length: 15 amino acids. Trimming took 1 base from V and 3 from J, leaving 12 bases between them. CDR3 sequence reads: CASSLVLGLYTEAFF. The DNA of the CDR3 is TGTGCCAGCAGTTTAGTCCTGGGACTATACACTGAAGCTTTCTTT.

This clonotype was detected a few times. CDR3 coding DNA: TGTGCCAGCAGCCCAGAGGTGACCCTGAACACTGAAGCTTTCTTT. Translating it yields CASSPEVTLNTEAFF. The V and J genes are TRBV7-2 and TRBJ1-1, with D uncertain. Trimming took 5 bases from V and 0 from J, leaving 13 bases between them. CDR3 size: 15 residues. Germline CDR1 SGHTA, CDR2 FQGNSA. Supplemented by reference TRBV7-2 and TRBJ1-1, the full variable domain reads GAGVSQSPSNKVTEKGKDVELRCDPISGHTALYWYRQSLGQGLEFLIYFQGNSAPDKSGLPSDRFSAERTGGSVSTLTIQRTQQEDSAVYLCASSPEVTLNTEAFFGQGTRLTVV.

This clonotype was seen repeatedly, ten times or more. The V call is TRBV5-1, the J call TRBJ2-7; the D gene is possibly TRBD2 (7 bases). CDR1 is SGHRS and CDR2 is YFSETQ in the germline V gene. Trimming stripped 5 bases from V and 4 bases from J, with 16 bases between. The CDR3 sequence is 14 residues long. DNA of the CDR3: TGCGCCAGCAGTGGGGGGGGCTCTGGGTACGAGCAGTACTTC. It yields the protein CASSGGGSGYEQYF. The whole variable domain, filled in from reference TRBV5-1 and TRBJ2-7, reads KAGVTQTPRYLIKTRGQQVTLSCSPISGHRSVSWYQQTPGQGLQFLFEYFSETQRNKGNFPGRFSGRQFSNSRSEMNVSTLELGDSALYLCASSGGGSGYEQYFGPGTRLTVT.

The chain combines TRBV7-6 with TRBJ2-6; D is unresolved. Germline V gives CDR1 SGHVS, CDR2 FNYEAQ. V dropped 5 bases and J dropped 0 bases, with 8 bases sitting between them. The CDR3 runs 15 residues. The CDR3 loop is CASSLQHSGANVLTF. The CDR3, as DNA: TGTGCCAGCAGCCTACAGCACTCTGGGGCCAACGTCCTGACTTTC.

The chain combines TRBV6-5 with TRBJ1-6; no definite D call. Germline lookup yields CDR1 MNHEY and CDR2 SVGAGI. CDR3 length equals 15 residues. V lost 2 bases and J lost 5, with 10 bases in between. CDR3 region: CASSYLRGNNSPLHF. DNA for the CDR3: TGTGCCAGCAGTTACCTCCGAGGGAATAATTCACCCCTCCACTTT.

The rearrangement links TRBV27 to TRBJ1-1; D is undetermined. CDR3 length: 14 amino acids. V was shortened by 3 bases and J by 4 bases, with 12 bases between the two germline ends. Germline CDR1 reads MNHEY; CDR2 reads SMNVEV (reference sequence). CDR3 coding DNA: TGTGCCAGCAGTTTCCCTCCGGTGGTCACTGAAGCTTTCTTT. Residues: CASSFPPVVTEAFF.

This clonotype was seen ten or more times. CDR3 nucleotides: TGTGCCAGCAGCTTAGCGGGTGCAACTAATGAAAAACTGTTTTTT. This gives the protein CASSLAGATNEKLFF. This chain uses TRBV7-2 with TRBJ1-4; D gene ambiguous. V was clipped by 0 bases and J by 0 bases, with 5 bases between them. CDR1 and CDR2 (germline): SGHTA, FQGNSA. The CDR3 loop spans 15 amino acids.

This clonotype was observed at least ten times. The rearrangement uses TRBV4-3 and TRBJ1-1; D is undetermined. The CDR3 has 18 amino acids. V was shortened by 2 bases and J by 4 bases, with 23 bases between the two germline ends. Germline CDR1 LGHNA, CDR2 YSLEER. The CDR3 DNA reads as TGCGCCAGCAGCCAATCTCCCCTGACCCCGAGGAGGGCCACTGAAGCTTTCTTT. It yields the protein CASSQSPLTPRRATEAFF.

The chain employs TRBV15 and TRBJ2-3; D is unresolved. Deletions cut 1 base from V and 0 bases from J, with 5 bases between. Looked up from germline, CDR1 is LNHNV and CDR2 is YYDKDF (reference sequence). The CDR3 covers 14 residues. CDR3 DNA sequence: TGTGCCACCAGCAGAGCCCGTAGCACAGATACGCAGTATTTT. It translates to CATSRARSTDTQYF.

This clonotype showed up many times. V usage is TRBV20-1 and J usage is TRBJ2-2; TRBD1 might be the D (6 bases). Germline V gene lookup returns CDR1 DFQATT and CDR2 SNEGSKA (reference sequence). CDR3 length: 15 residues. Trimming shortened V by 5 bases and J by 6 bases, and 19 bases separated the two germline ends. CDR3 loop: CSAWRTDLGAGELFF. The CDR3 DNA sequence: TGCAGTGCTTGGAGGACAGACCTGGGGGCCGGGGAGCTGTTTTTT.

This clonotype has just a few counts. J is TRBJ1-2 and V is TRBV19, with D perhaps matching TRBD1 (5 bases). V lost 3 bases and J lost 5, with 10 bases in between. The CDR3 consists of 13 residues. Germline V lookup: CDR1 LNHDA, CDR2 SQIVND (reference sequence). CDR3 region: CASSMFGAYGYTF. DNA of the CDR3: TGTGCCAGTAGTATGTTCGGGGCTTATGGCTACACCTTC.

The chain is built from TRBV29-1 and TRBJ2-7, with a tentative D call TRBD1 (6 bases). The CDR3 runs to 15 residues. Germline V gene sequence: CDR1 SQVTM, CDR2 ANQGSEA. Trimming left V 3 bases short and J 1 base short, with 16 bases between. CDR3 sequence: CSVELEGVRSYEQYF. CDR3 nucleotide sequence: TGCAGCGTTGAGCTTGAGGGGGTGAGGTCCTACGAGCAGTACTTC.

CDR3 loop: CASSAPGQAYEQYV. The DNA of the CDR3 is TGTGCCAGCAGCGCGCCGGGACAAGCCTACGAGCAGTACGTC. This sequence joins TRBV11-2 and TRBJ2-7; possible D gene TRBD1, 6 bases. V lost 5 bases and J 2 bases, leaving 13 bases between the germline ends. This CDR3 has 14 residues. The germline V gene encodes CDR1 SGHAT and CDR2 FQNNGV.

J is TRBJ1-6 and V is TRBV20-1; D is unclear. Germline V gene sequence: CDR1 DFQATT, CDR2 SNEGSKA (reference sequence). V dropped 6 bases and J dropped 7 bases, with 16 bases sitting between them. This CDR3 comprises 14 residues. CDR3 sequence: CSAREAVGNSPLHF. The CDR3 DNA reads as TGCAGTGCCCGCGAGGCAGTGGGGAATTCACCCCTCCACTTT.

The CDR3 DNA reads TGTGCCAGCAGGAGGGCTCCGGTAGTGGGTGAAAAACTGTTTTTT. This encodes CASRRAPVVGEKLFF. The chain joins TRBV12-3 or TRBV12-4 to TRBJ1-4, with D unresolved. V shed 6 bases and J shed 7 bases, with 18 bases lying between them. The CDR3 is 15 amino acids.

This chain links TRBV9 with TRBJ2-5, with TRBD1 matching 12 bases. J gave up 5 bases and V 5 bases, and 7 bases lay outside the gene matches. This CDR3 contains 15 residues. Germline CDR1 reads SGDLS; CDR2 reads YYNGEE. The DNA of the CDR3 is TGTGCCAGCAGTCCCGGGACAGGGGGCGCGGAGACCCAGTACTTC. It encodes CASSPGTGGAETQYF.

The chain is built from TRBV30 and TRBJ1-5; D remains ambiguous. CDR3 size: 15 residues. Germline V gene lookup returns CDR1 GTSNPN and CDR2 SVGIG (reference sequence). Trimming removed 0 bases from V and 3 bases from J, with 12 bases in between. As DNA, the CDR3 is TGTGCCTGGAGTGTGTTTCGAGGAGTCAATCAGCCCCAGCATTTT. Translating it yields CAWSVFRGVNQPQHF.

The chain carries TRBV30 and TRBJ2-7; D not certain. The CDR3 extends over 13 amino acids. Germline values: CDR1 GTSNPN, CDR2 SVGIG (reference sequence). Trimming cost V 5 bases and J 0 bases, with 11 bases left between them. The CDR3 reads CAWRRTSSYEQYF. CDR3 in DNA: TGTGCCTGGCGGCGTACATCCTCCTACGAGCAGTACTTC.

A single count supports this clonotype. At one end, the junction sequence differs from germline, possibly due to a read error. This rearrangement joins TRBV13 to TRBJ1-2, with 10 positions matching TRBD1. Per the germline V gene, CDR1 is PRHDT and CDR2 is FYEKMQ (reference sequence). The CDR3 extends over 16 amino acids. The CDR3 spells CASRSLGTGDDYGCTF. As DNA, the CDR3 is TGTGCCAGCAGATCCTTAGGGACAGGGGATGACTATGGCTGCACCTTC.

The sample holds a few counts of this clonotype. V and J are TRBV5-1 and TRBJ1-3; D is perhaps TRBD1 (6 bases). This CDR3 comprises 16 residues. CDR1 is SGHRS, CDR2 YFSETQ, per germline. Trimming shortened V by 4 bases and J by 4 bases, and 18 bases separated the two germline ends. This CDR3 reads CASSASGELEGNTIYF. The DNA of the CDR3 is TGCGCCAGCAGCGCATCAGGGGAGTTGGAAGGAAACACCATATATTTT.

This clonotype was detected ten times or more. This chain uses TRBV6-2 or TRBV6-3 with TRBJ2-4; D tentatively reads TRBD1 or TRBD2 (6 bases each). Trimming stripped 5 bases from V and 6 bases from J, with 14 bases between. The CDR3 spans 14 residues. From germline, CDR1 is MNHEY and CDR2 SVGEGT. The CDR3: CASSPRGVGNIQYF. CDR3 coding DNA: TGTGCCAGCAGTCCAAGGGGGGTCGGAAACATTCAGTACTTC.

The V call is TRBV12-3 or TRBV12-4, the J call TRBJ1-5, with unresolved D. V was clipped by 3 bases and J by 5 bases, with 20 bases between them. This CDR3 spans 17 amino acids. CDR3 nucleotides: TGTGCCAGCAGTTTTGGTCTGGCCGGAGTTTCCGATCAGCCCCAGCATTTT. Translation: CASSFGLAGVSDQPQHF.

The rearrangement joins TRBV5-1 to TRBJ1-4, with D unresolved. The length of the CDR3 is 15 residues. V lost 0 bases and J 6 bases, leaving 12 bases between the germline ends. Per the germline V gene, CDR1 is SGHRS and CDR2 is YFSETQ. The CDR3 loop is CASSLGSGSDEKLFF. The CDR3 nucleotides read TGCGCCAGCAGCTTGGGGTCGGGATCCGATGAAAAACTGTTTTTT.